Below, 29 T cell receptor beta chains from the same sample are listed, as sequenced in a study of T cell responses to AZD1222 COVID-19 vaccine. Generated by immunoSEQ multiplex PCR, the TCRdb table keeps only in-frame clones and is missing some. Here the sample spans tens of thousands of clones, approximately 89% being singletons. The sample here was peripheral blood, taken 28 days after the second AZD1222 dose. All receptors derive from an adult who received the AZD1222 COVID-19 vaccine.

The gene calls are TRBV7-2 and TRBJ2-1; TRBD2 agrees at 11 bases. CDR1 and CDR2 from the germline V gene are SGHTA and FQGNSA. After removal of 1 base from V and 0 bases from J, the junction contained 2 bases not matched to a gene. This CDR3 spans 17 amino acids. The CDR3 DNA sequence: TGTGCCAGCAGCTTAGGTAGCGGGAGGGGCTCCTACAATGAGCAGTTCTTC. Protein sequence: CASSLGSGRGSYNEQFF.

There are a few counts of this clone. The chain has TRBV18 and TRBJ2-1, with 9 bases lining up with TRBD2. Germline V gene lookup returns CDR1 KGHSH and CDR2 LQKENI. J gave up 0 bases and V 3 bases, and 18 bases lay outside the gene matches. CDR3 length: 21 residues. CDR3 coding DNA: TGTGCCAGCTCACCGCATATTGTGGGTTCTAGCGGGATCAGCTCCTACAATGAGCAGTTCTTC. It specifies CASSPHIVGSSGISSYNEQFF.

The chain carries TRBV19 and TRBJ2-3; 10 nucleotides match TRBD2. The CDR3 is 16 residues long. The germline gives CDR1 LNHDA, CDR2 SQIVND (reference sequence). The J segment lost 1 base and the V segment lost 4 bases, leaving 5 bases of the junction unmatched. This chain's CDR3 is CASSTSTSGGTDTQYF. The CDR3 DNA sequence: TGTGCCAGTAGTACATCCACTAGCGGGGGCACAGATACGCAGTATTTT.

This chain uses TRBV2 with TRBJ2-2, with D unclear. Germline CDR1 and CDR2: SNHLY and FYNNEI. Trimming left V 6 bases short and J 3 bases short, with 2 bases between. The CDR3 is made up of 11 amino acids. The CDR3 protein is CASSYTGELFF. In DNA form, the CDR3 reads TGTGCCAGCAGCTACACCGGGGAGCTGTTTTTT.

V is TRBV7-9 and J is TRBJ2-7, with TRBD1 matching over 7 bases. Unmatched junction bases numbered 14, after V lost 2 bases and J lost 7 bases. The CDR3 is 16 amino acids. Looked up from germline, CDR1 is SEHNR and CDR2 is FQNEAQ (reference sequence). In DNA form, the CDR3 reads TGTGCCAGCAGCTTATGGGGGACAGTGGGTTCGGGTGAGCAGTACTTC. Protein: CASSLWGTVGSGEQYF.

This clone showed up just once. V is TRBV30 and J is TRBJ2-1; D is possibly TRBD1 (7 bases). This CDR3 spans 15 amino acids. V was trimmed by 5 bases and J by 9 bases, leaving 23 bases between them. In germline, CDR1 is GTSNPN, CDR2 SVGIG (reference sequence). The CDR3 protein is CAWDREGGGDSEQFF. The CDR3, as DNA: TGTGCCTGGGACAGGGAAGGGGGAGGAGATAGTGAGCAGTTCTTC.

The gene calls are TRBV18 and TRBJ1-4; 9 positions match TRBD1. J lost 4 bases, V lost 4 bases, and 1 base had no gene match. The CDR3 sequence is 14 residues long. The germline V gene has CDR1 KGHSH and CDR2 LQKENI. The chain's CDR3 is CASSLGQGNEKLFF. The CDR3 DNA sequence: TGTGCCAGCTCACTGGGACAGGGTAATGAAAAACTGTTTTTT.

The CDR3 bases are TGCGCCAGCAGCCCGGTTGTAGCGGGAGGCGTGCTGGAGACCCAGTACTTC. Translating it yields CASSPVVAGGVLETQYF. The rearrangement links TRBV5-1 to TRBJ2-5, with 10 bases matching TRBD2. Germline lookup yields CDR1 SGHRS and CDR2 YFSETQ. V lost 4 bases to trimming and J lost 5 bases; unmatched junction nucleotides: 14. The length of the CDR3 is 17 residues.

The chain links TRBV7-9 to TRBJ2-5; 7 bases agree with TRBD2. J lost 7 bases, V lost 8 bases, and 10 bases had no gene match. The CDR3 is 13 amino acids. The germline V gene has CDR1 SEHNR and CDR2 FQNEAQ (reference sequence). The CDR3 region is CASAGVLGMTQYF. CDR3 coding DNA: TGTGCCAGCGCGGGAGTATTGGGGATGACCCAGTACTTC.

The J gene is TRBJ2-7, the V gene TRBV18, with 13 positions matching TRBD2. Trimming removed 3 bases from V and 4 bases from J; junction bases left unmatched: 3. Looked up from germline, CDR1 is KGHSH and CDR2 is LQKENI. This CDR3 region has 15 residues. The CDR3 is CASSPGLAGQYEQYF. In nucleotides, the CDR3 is TGTGCCAGCTCACCGGGACTAGCGGGGCAGTACGAGCAGTACTTC.

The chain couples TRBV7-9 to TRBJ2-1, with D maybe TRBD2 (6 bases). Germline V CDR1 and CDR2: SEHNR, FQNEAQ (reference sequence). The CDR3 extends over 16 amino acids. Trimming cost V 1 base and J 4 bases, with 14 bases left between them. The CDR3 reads CASSLGAAGGYNEQFF. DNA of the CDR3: TGTGCCAGCAGCTTAGGTGCAGCGGGTGGATACAATGAGCAGTTCTTC.

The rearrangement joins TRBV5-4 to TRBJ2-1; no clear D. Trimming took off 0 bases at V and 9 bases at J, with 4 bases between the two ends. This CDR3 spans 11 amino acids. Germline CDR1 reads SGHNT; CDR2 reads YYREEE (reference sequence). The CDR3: CASSLAVEQFF. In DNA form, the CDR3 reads TGTGCCAGCAGCTTGGCCGTTGAGCAGTTCTTC.

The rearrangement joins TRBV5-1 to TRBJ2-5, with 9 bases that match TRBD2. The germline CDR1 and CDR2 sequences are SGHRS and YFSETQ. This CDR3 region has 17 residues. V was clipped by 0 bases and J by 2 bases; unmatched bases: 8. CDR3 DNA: TGCGCCAGCAGCTTGGGGGGGACTAGCAGCCTTCAAGAGACCCAGTACTTC. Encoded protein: CASSLGGTSSLQETQYF.

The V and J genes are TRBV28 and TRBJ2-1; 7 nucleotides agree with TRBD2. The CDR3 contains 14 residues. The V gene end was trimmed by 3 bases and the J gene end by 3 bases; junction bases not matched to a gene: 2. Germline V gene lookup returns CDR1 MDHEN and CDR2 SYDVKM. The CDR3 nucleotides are TGTGCCAGCAGTTTCCCGGGAGGCTACAATGAGCAGTTCTTC. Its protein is CASSFPGGYNEQFF.

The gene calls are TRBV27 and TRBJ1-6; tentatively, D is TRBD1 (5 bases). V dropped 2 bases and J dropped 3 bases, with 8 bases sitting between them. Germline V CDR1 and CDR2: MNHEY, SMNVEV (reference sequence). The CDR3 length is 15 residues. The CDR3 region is CASSLQGLYNSPLHF. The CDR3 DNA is TGTGCCAGCAGTTTACAGGGTCTCTATAATTCACCCCTCCACTTT.

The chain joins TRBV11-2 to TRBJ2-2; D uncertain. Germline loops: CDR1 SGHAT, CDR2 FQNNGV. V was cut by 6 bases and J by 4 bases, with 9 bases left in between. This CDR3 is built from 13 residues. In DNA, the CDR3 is TGTGCCAGCAGAAATGGTGTCACCGGGGAGCTGTTTTTT. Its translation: CASRNGVTGELFF.

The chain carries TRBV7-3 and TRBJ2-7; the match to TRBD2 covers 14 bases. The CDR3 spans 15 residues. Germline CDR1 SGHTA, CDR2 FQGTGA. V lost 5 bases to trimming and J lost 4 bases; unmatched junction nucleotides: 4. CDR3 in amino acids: CASSAGTSGSYEQYF. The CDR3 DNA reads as TGTGCCAGCAGCGCCGGGACTAGCGGGAGTTACGAGCAGTACTTC.

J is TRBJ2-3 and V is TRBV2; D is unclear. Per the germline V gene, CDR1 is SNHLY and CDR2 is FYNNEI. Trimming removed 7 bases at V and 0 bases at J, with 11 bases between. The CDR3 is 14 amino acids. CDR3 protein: CASNRLLSTDTQYF. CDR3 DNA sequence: TGTGCCAGCAATCGGCTTCTGAGCACAGATACGCAGTATTTT.

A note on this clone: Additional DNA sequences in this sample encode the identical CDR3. CDR3 sequence reads: CASSERGLTEAFF. Written as DNA, the CDR3 is TGTGCCAGCAGTGAGCGGGGACTCACTGAAGCTTTCTTT. V is TRBV2 and J is TRBJ1-1; D possibly corresponds to TRBD1 (5 bases). Germline CDR1 and CDR2: SNHLY and FYNNEI. The CDR3 contains 13 residues. Trimming left V 3 bases short and J 4 bases short, with 9 bases between.

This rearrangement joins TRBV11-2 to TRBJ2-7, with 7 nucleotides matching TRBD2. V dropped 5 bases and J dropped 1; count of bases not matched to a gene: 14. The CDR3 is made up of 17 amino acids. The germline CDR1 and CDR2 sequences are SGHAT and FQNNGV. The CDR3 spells CASSTRAAGVKSYEQYF. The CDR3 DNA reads TGTGCCAGCAGCACCAGGGCCGCGGGAGTGAAATCCTACGAGCAGTACTTC.

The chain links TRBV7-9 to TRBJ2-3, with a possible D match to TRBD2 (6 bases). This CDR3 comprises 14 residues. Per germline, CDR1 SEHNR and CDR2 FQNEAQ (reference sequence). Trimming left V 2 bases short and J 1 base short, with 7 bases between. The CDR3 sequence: CASSLTGGTDTQYF. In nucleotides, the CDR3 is TGTGCCAGCAGCTTAACGGGAGGCACAGATACGCAGTATTTT.

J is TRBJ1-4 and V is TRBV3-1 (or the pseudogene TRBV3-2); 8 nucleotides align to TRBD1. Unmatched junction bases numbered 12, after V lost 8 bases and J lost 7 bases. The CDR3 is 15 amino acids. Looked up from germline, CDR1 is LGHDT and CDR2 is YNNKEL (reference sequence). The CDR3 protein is CASGSVVDRVEKLFF. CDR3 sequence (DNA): TGTGCCAGCGGGTCTGTGGTGGACAGGGTTGAAAAACTGTTTTTT.

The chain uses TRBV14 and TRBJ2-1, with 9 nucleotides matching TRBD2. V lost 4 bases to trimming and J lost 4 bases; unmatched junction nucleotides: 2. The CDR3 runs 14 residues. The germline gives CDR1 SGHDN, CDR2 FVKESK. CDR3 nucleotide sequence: TGTGCCAGCAGCCGTAGCGGGGGTTACAATGAGCAGTTCTTC. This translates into CASSRSGGYNEQFF.

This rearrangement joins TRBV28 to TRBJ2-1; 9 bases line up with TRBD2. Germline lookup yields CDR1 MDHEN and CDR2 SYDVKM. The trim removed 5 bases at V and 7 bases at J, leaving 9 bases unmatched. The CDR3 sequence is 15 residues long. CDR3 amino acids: CASSPAGGGWNEQFF. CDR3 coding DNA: TGTGCCAGCAGTCCTGCGGGAGGGGGGTGGAATGAGCAGTTCTTC.

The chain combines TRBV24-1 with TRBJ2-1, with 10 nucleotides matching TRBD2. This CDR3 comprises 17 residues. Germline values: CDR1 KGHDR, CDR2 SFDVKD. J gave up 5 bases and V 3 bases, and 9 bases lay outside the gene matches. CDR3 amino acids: CATSDPTGTSAHNEQFF. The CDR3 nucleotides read TGTGCCACCAGTGATCCGACCGGGACTAGCGCGCACAATGAGCAGTTCTTC.

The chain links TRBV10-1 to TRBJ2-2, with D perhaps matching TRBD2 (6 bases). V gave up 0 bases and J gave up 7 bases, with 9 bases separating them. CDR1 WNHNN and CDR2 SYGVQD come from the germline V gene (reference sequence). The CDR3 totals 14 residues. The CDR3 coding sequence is TGCGCCAGCAGTGAGTCGGGACTCATCGGGGAGCTGTTTTTT. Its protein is CASSESGLIGELFF.

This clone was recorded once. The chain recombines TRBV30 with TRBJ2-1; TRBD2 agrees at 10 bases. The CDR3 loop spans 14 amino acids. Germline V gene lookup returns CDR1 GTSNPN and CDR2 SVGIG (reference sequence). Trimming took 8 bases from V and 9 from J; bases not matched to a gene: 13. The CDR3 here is CAASSGRAKGEQFF. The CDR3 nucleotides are TGTGCCGCCAGCAGCGGGAGGGCCAAGGGTGAGCAGTTCTTC.

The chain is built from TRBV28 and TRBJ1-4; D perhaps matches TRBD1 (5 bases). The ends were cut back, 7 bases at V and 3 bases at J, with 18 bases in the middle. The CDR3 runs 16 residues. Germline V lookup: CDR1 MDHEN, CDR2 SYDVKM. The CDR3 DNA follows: TGTGCCAGCACCCGGGGAGGGGCCCCGCCTAATGAAAAACTGTTTTTT. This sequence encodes CASTRGGAPPNEKLFF.

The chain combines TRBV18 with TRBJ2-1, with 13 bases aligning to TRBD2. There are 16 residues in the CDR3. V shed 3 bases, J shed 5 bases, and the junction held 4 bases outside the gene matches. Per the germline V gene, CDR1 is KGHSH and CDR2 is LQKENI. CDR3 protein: CASSPSGTSGNNEQFF. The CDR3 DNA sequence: TGTGCCAGCTCACCTTCCGGGACTAGCGGGAACAATGAGCAGTTCTTC.